What follows describes a single T cell receptor beta chain. Its antigen is unknown. This entry comes from a study of T-cell memory formation after mild COVID-19. TCRdb re-derived calls from the 5' RACE reads in MiXCR, one entry per CDR3 protein. Among about 270,000 distinct CDR3 sequences listed, 16% were seen once. Germline lookup yields CDR1 LNHDA and CDR2 SQIVND (reference sequence). This CDR3 has 14 residues. Trimming took 6 bases from V and 4 from J; bases not matched to a gene: 8. The study's findings and limits: Proof of SARS-CoV-2 specificity was absent for the second-wave clones that crested on day 37.

Sequenced sample: PBMCs or a T cell subset sorted from them (not recorded which). V usage is TRBV19 and J usage is TRBJ1-1, with TRBD1 identical over 7 bases. The origin of this receptor is a man aged 18 to 29 who had mild COVID-19 (a few samples of this study predate the infection). Cell type and time point are not known. The CDR3 here is CASRPQGFFTEAFF. CDR3 bases: TGTGCCAGTAGGCCACAGGGGTTTTTCACTGAAGCTTTCTTT.